The clone carrying this TCR beta chain has a single count. The sample belongs to a study of T cell changes during pregnancy in multiple sclerosis. The data were produced by immunoSEQ multiplex PCR, yet TCRdb's version contains in-frame clones alone and is incomplete. Of roughly 51,000 clones detected, approximately 92% appear once; the ten largest clones hold less than 0.2%. Germline V gene data show CDR1 as SNHLY and CDR2 as FYNNEI. J was trimmed by 6 bases and V by 6 bases; bases with no gene match: 6. The CDR3 runs to 15 residues. The sample was CD4+ T cells from peripheral blood mononuclear cells, taken after pregnancy. The chain carries TRBV2 and TRBJ2-1, with TRBD2 matching 12 bases. The sequence came from a female donor in good health, enrolled as a control in a pregnancy study. Here the CDR3 DNA reads TGTGCCAGCAGGAATGAACTAGCGGGGGGCAATGAGCAGTTCTTC. Protein: CASRNELAGGNEQFF.